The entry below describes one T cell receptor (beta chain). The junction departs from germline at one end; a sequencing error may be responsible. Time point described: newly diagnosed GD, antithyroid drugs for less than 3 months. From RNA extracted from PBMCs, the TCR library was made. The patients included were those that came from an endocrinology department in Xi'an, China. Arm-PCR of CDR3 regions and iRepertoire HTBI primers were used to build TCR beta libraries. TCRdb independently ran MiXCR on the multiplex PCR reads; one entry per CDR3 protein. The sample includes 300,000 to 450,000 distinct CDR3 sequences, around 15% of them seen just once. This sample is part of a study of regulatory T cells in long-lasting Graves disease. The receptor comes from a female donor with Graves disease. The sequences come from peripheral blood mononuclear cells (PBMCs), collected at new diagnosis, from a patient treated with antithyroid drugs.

CDR3 protein: CASSQDASPLGDEKLSF. CDR3 nucleotides: TGCGCCAGCAGCCAAGACGCCTCACCTTTGGGAGATGAAAAACTGTCTTTT. The chain recombines TRBV4-1 with TRBJ1-4; the D is unclear. From germline, CDR1 is MGHRA and CDR2 YSYEKL. This CDR3 has 17 residues.